The rows below give T cell receptor beta chains drawn from one sample of a study of blood T cell repertoires in COVID-19. Some clones are missing from TCRdb's copy, which holds only in-frame ones; the method was immunoSEQ multiplex PCR. This sample has some 70,000 clones, with about 86% found just once. The sample taken for sequencing was peripheral blood. All receptors come from a man aged 35 to 55 with COVID-19, enrolled during active disease. Each CDR3 is given with its conserved first and last residue. D genes are given only for firm matches. Rows may omit the clone size; those that give it use once, few, many or a size class.

cdr3_aa cdr3_nt j_call v_call d_call clone_size
CASSWTDNQPQHF TGTGCCAGCAGTTGGACAGACAATCAGCCCCAGCATTTT TRBJ1-5 TRBV2 - once
CASSEGNRDRGNGYTF TGTGCCAGCAGTGAAGGTAACCGGGACAGGGGCAATGGCTACACCTTC TRBJ1-2 TRBV6-1 TRBD1 -
CASSQEYYNSPLHF TGTGCCAGCAGCCAAGAGTACTATAATTCACCCCTCCACTTT TRBJ1-6 TRBV3-1/TRBV3-2 - -
CASRQDLYGGYTF TGTGCCAGCAGACAGGACCTTTATGGGGGCTACACCTTC TRBJ1-2 TRBV27 - -
CASSLGEPWGELFF TGCGCCAGCAGCTTGGGAGAACCTTGGGGGGAGCTGTTTTTT TRBJ2-2 TRBV5-1 - -
CASSLYYAGTSGVGRETQYF TGCGCCAGCAGCCTATATTACGCCGGGACTAGCGGGGTAGGGAGGGAGACCCAGTACTTC TRBJ2-5 TRBV4-1 TRBD2 -
CASTSMGSGELFF TGTGCCAGCACCTCAATGGGGAGCGGGGAGCTGTTTTTT TRBJ2-2 TRBV25-1 - -
CASRTDSGNTIYF TGTGCCAGCCGGACAGACTCTGGAAACACCATATATTTT TRBJ1-3 TRBV2 - -
CASRPGTGNGYTF TGTGCCAGCAGGCCCGGGACAGGGAATGGCTACACCTTC TRBJ1-2 TRBV28 TRBD1 -
CASSSRLAGANTGELFF TGTGCCAGCAGCTCTCGACTAGCGGGGGCCAACACCGGGGAGCTGTTTTTT TRBJ2-2 TRBV7-9 TRBD2 -
CASSKAMNTEAFF TGCGCCAGCAGTAAAGCCATGAACACTGAAGCTTTCTTT TRBJ1-1 TRBV10-1 - -
CSASGGHGDQPQHF TGCAGTGCTAGTGGGGGCCACGGAGATCAGCCCCAGCATTTT TRBJ1-5 TRBV20-1 - -
CASSLQGSKGGYTF TGTGCCAGCAGTTTGCAGGGTTCAAAGGGTGGCTACACCTTC TRBJ1-2 TRBV7-3 - few
CASGTPTDTQYF TGTGCCAGCGGGACTCCCACAGATACGCAGTATTTT TRBJ2-3 TRBV6-5 - -
CASSLEGSSGGRGEQFF TGCGCCAGCAGCTTGGAAGGCTCTAGCGGGGGAAGGGGTGAGCAGTTCTTC TRBJ2-1 TRBV5-1 TRBD2 -
CAGKVDRGDTEAFF TGTGCCGGCAAAGTGGACAGGGGTGACACTGAAGCTTTCTTT TRBJ1-1 TRBV6-5 TRBD1 -
CAWSASGGFDGYTF TGTGCCTGGAGTGCCTCAGGGGGCTTCGATGGCTACACCTTC TRBJ1-2 TRBV30 TRBD1 -
CASSRQGYNSPLHF TGTGCCAGCAGTCGACAGGGGTATAATTCACCCCTCCACTTT TRBJ1-6 TRBV27 TRBD1 -
CASSEEGRPNTGELFF TGTGCCAGCAGTGAGGAGGGCAGACCGAACACCGGGGAGCTGTTTTTT TRBJ2-2 TRBV6-1 - -
CASSFRETDTQYF TGTGCCAGCAGTTTTCGCGAGACAGATACGCAGTATTTT TRBJ2-3 TRBV27 - -
CASSTEVEKLFF TGTGCCAGCAGTACTGAAGTAGAAAAACTGTTTTTT TRBJ1-4 TRBV28 - -
CASSPGASSYEQYF TGTGCCAGCAGCCCAGGGGCCTCCTCCTACGAGCAGTACTTC TRBJ2-7 TRBV7-3 - -
CASSAGRGTANTGELFF TGTGCCAGCAGCGCGGGGCGGGGGACCGCGAACACCGGGGAGCTGTTTTTT TRBJ2-2 TRBV9 TRBD2 few
CASRETGGLMLQHF TGTGCCAGCAGGGAGACAGGGGGTCTCATGCTCCAGCATTTT TRBJ1-5 TRBV28 TRBD1 -
CASSFLYGYTF TGTGCCAGCAGCTTTCTTTATGGCTACACCTTC TRBJ1-2 TRBV5-4 - -
CASSPSRESGATNEKLFF TGTGCCAGCAGCCCATCAAGGGAGAGTGGGGCAACTAATGAAAAACTGTTTTTT TRBJ1-4 TRBV4-2 - few
CASSGGLAGSYNEQFF TGCGCCAGCAGCGGGGGACTAGCGGGCTCCTACAATGAGCAGTTCTTC TRBJ2-1 TRBV5-1 TRBD2 -
CAWSRRQGATDTQYF TGTGCCTGGAGTCGGCGACAGGGGGCCACAGATACGCAGTATTTT TRBJ2-3 TRBV30 TRBD1 -
CASSEESISGNTIYF TGTGCCAGCAGTGAGGAGTCCATCTCTGGAAACACCATATATTTT TRBJ1-3 TRBV6-1 - -
CASSPLDRTEAFF TGTGCCAGTAGTCCCCTTGACAGAACTGAAGCTTTCTTT TRBJ1-1 TRBV19 - -
CASSQAGAINYGYTF TGCGCCAGCAGCCAGGCAGGGGCTATAAACTATGGCTACACCTTC TRBJ1-2 TRBV4-1 - -
CASSQIVGLNTGELFF TGTGCCAGCAGCCAAATAGTGGGGCTGAACACCGGGGAGCTGTTTTTT TRBJ2-2 TRBV4-2 - -
CASSYSGTGDFEQYF TGTGCCAGCAGTTACTCCGGGACAGGGGATTTCGAGCAGTACTTC TRBJ2-7 TRBV6-5 TRBD1 -
CASSGQGDNEQFF TGTGCCAGCTCGGGACAGGGGGACAATGAGCAGTTCTTC TRBJ2-1 TRBV18 TRBD1 -
CAGSTQADTQYF TGCGCCGGGAGCACTCAGGCCGATACGCAGTATTTT TRBJ2-3 TRBV5-1 - -
CASSVVGGGTEAFF TGTGCCAGCAGCGTAGTAGGGGGCGGGACTGAAGCTTTCTTT TRBJ1-1 TRBV9 TRBD1 -
CASSDTGGYEQYF TGTGCCAGCAGTGACACAGGCGGTTACGAGCAGTACTTC TRBJ2-7 TRBV2 - -
CASSADYEQYF TGTGCCAGCAGTGCAGATTACGAGCAGTACTTC TRBJ2-7 TRBV25-1 - -
CASSPVLSGANVLTF TGTGCCAGCAGCCCAGTGCTCTCGGGGGCCAACGTCCTGACTTTC TRBJ2-6 TRBV3-1/TRBV3-2 - -
CASSTGLEIAYNEQFF TGTGCCAGCAGCACAGGGCTAGAGATCGCCTACAATGAGCAGTTCTTC TRBJ2-1 TRBV7-9 - -
CASSLTGKSETQYF TGTGCCAGCAGCCTGACAGGGAAATCAGAGACCCAGTACTTC TRBJ2-5 TRBV3-1/TRBV3-2 TRBD1 -
CASSEIGGVGHQPQHF TGTGCCAGCAGTGAAATAGGAGGGGTTGGTCATCAGCCCCAGCATTTT TRBJ1-5 TRBV6-1 - once
CACSQLGDTQYF TGTGCCTGTTCTCAGCTGGGCGATACGCAGTATTTT TRBJ2-3 TRBV30 - -
CASRGQGVGGYTF TGTGCCAGCAGGGGACAGGGGGTTGGTGGCTACACCTTC TRBJ1-2 TRBV2 TRBD1 -
CASSSGGNYGYTF TGTGCCAGCAGTAGTGGCGGAAACTATGGCTACACCTTC TRBJ1-2 TRBV28 - -
CASSLGHVGTSTDTQYF TGCGCCAGCAGCTTGGGGCACGTTGGGACTAGCACAGATACGCAGTATTTT TRBJ2-3 TRBV5-1 - -
CSAREQHGYTF TGCAGTGCTAGAGAACAACACGGCTACACCTTC TRBJ1-2 TRBV20-1 - -
CASSIVDAGVFTGELFF TGTGCCAGTAGTATAGTAGACGCAGGGGTCTTCACCGGGGAGCTGTTTTTT TRBJ2-2 TRBV19 - -
CASSQVEYRGGSYEQYF TGTGCCAGCAGCCAGGTAGAATACAGGGGGGGCTCCTACGAGCAGTACTTC TRBJ2-7 TRBV4-2 - -
CASRPQGNSPLHF TGTGCCAGCAGACCCCAGGGTAATTCACCCCTCCACTTT TRBJ1-6 TRBV3-1/TRBV3-2 - -
CASSQDRGDRGSGNQPQHF TGTGCCAGCAGCCAAGATAGGGGTGACAGGGGGAGTGGGAATCAGCCCCAGCATTTT TRBJ1-5 TRBV3-1/TRBV3-2 TRBD1 few
CASSVSGGSMQYF TGTGCCAGCAGCGTAAGTGGGGGCTCAATGCAGTATTTT TRBJ2-3 TRBV9 - -
CASSRGGERRDEQFF TGCGCCAGCAGTCGCGGGGGGGAACGGAGAGATGAGCAGTTCTTC TRBJ2-1 TRBV10-1 TRBD2 -
CASSLGSGGPKGTQYF TGCGCCAGCAGCTTGGGTAGCGGGGGCCCAAAGGGGACCCAGTACTTC TRBJ2-5 TRBV5-1 TRBD2 few
CASSVLRQETDGYTF TGTGCCAGCAGCGTCCTTAGACAGGAGACAGATGGCTACACCTTC TRBJ1-2 TRBV2 - once